The 21 T cell receptor beta chains presented below share a single source sample, sequenced in a study of T cells in Graves' hyperthyroidism and ophthalmopathy. Researchers amplified the TCR beta CDR3 regions from RNA transcripts. The study used the HTBI primer set for a first-round RT-PCR of the TCR CDR3. MiXCR, run by TCRdb on the multiplex PCR reads, gives a single entry per CDR3 protein. Of about 200,000 distinct CDR3 sequences in the sample, about 15% were seen once. The specimen was blood. The receptors shown here come from a woman aged 50 to 60 with Graves' hyperthyroidism.

The chain joins TRBV5-1 to TRBJ2-7, with TRBD2 matching over 14 bases. The CDR3 runs to 17 residues. Trimming at V came to 0 bases and at J to 3 bases, leaving 5 bases not matched to a gene. Germline V gene data show CDR1 as SGHRS and CDR2 as YFSETQ. The CDR3 DNA follows: TGCGCCAGCAGCTTGGTTGGACTAGCGGGAGGCTACTACGAGCAGTACTTC. This codes for CASSLVGLAGGYYEQYF.

This clonotype was recorded many times. The chain links TRBV6-1 to TRBJ2-5; 7 nucleotides align to TRBD1. V was pared by 6 bases and J by 2 bases, with 6 bases of the junction left unmatched. This CDR3 contains 14 residues. CDR1 is MNHNS, CDR2 SASEGT, per germline. The CDR3 DNA reads as TGTGCCAGCAGACTCAACAGGGGACAAGAGACCCAGTACTTC. Protein product: CASRLNRGQETQYF.

This clonotype occurred a few times. This rearrangement joins TRBV11-2 to TRBJ1-6; D is ambiguous. From germline, CDR1 is SGHAT and CDR2 FQNNGV. V was trimmed by 5 bases and J by 0 bases, leaving 20 bases between them. CDR3 length: 19 amino acids. Here the CDR3 reads CASSPARTSSGSYNSPLHF. The CDR3 DNA reads TGTGCCAGCAGCCCCGCGAGGACCTCCTCTGGCTCCTATAATTCACCCCTCCACTTT.

This clonotype came up many times. V gene TRBV5-1 combines with J gene TRBJ2-1, with D perhaps matching TRBD1 (5 bases). Trimming left V 0 bases short and J 14 bases short, with 15 bases between. Germline V gene lookup returns CDR1 SGHRS and CDR2 YFSETQ. This CDR3 region has 13 residues. The CDR3 loop is CASSLDGAAKKFF. The CDR3 DNA follows: TGCGCCAGCAGCTTGGATGGGGCTGCGAAAAAGTTCTTC.

In this sample, this clonotype turned up a few times. A read error may account for a junction end that differs from germline. Written as DNA, the CDR3 is TGTGCCAGCAGCCCCCTCCGCCGGGAGACCCAGTACTTC. Amino acid sequence: CASSPLRRETQYF. V and J are TRBV4-1 and TRBJ2-5, with D uncertain. The CDR3 spans 13 residues. CDR1 and CDR2 (germline): MGHRA, YSYEKL.

This clonotype has just a few counts. The V gene is TRBV4-1, the J gene TRBJ1-4; 11 positions agree with TRBD1. The J segment lost 6 bases and the V segment lost 3 bases, leaving 0 bases of the junction unmatched. CDR3 length: 14 residues. CDR1 MGHRA and CDR2 YSYEKL come from the germline V gene. The CDR3 region is CASSQGQGDEKLFF. CDR3 bases: TGCGCCAGCAGCCAGGGACAGGGGGATGAAAAACTGTTTTTT.

The chain employs TRBV6-1 and TRBJ2-1, with unresolved D. This CDR3 spans 13 amino acids. Looked up from germline, CDR1 is MNHNS and CDR2 is SASEGT. Deletions cut 3 bases from V and 5 bases from J, with 8 bases between. As DNA, the CDR3 is TGTGCCAGCAGTGAGACAAGGGACAATGAGCAGTTCTTC. This codes for CASSETRDNEQFF.

The CDR3 DNA reads as TGTGCCAGCAGGGGGACTAGCGGGAGCAAGCAGTACTTC. Translation: CASRGTSGSKQYF. J is TRBJ2-7 and V is TRBV28; 14 bases are a match to TRBD2. Trimming took 6 bases from V and 8 from J; bases not matched to a gene: 3. Per the germline V gene, CDR1 is MDHEN and CDR2 is SYDVKM. The length of the CDR3 is 13 residues.

This clonotype turned up a few times. The rearrangement links TRBV27 to TRBJ2-2; D is perhaps TRBD2 (5 bases). The length of the CDR3 is 15 residues. CDR1 MNHEY and CDR2 SMNVEV come from the germline V gene (reference sequence). V lost 5 bases and J lost 3, with 13 bases in between. This CDR3 is CASSPRDSHTGELFF. Written as DNA, the CDR3 is TGTGCCAGCAGTCCACGGGATTCGCACACCGGGGAGCTGTTTTTT.

In this sample, this clonotype turned up a few times. The chain carries TRBV12-3 or TRBV12-4 and TRBJ2-7; D unresolved. The CDR3 contains 14 residues. Trimming stripped 3 bases from V and 3 bases from J, with 12 bases between. CDR3 region: CASSLAGDLYEQYF. CDR3 sequence (DNA): TGTGCCAGCAGTTTGGCAGGAGATCTCTACGAGCAGTACTTC.

This clonotype was counted between two and nine times. The chain combines TRBV24-1 with TRBJ2-2, with TRBD1 matching over 8 bases. This CDR3 has 14 amino acids. The V and J ends lost 12 bases and 6 bases, in that order; junction bases with no gene match: 11. Per germline, CDR1 KGHDR and CDR2 SFDVKD. CDR3 protein: CASTGEEVAGELFF. In DNA form, the CDR3 reads TGTGCCTCGACAGGGGAGGAGGTAGCCGGGGAGCTGTTTTTT.

This clonotype was picked up a small number of times. The rearrangement links TRBV6-1 to TRBJ1-5; D is ambiguous. This CDR3 comprises 14 residues. Trimming left V 2 bases short and J 6 bases short, with 11 bases between. The germline gives CDR1 MNHNS, CDR2 SASEGT. In DNA, the CDR3 is TGTGCCAGCAGTGAAATGGCAGCAGTTCAGCCCCAGCATTTT. Translated: CASSEMAAVQPQHF.

The table lists this clonotype with many counts. The chain uses TRBV20-1 and TRBJ2-3; D is ambiguous. This CDR3 comprises 11 residues. Germline-derived CDR1 and CDR2 are DFQATT and SNEGSKA (reference sequence). V gave up 4 bases and J gave up 5 bases, with 7 bases separating them. The CDR3 nucleotides read TGCAGTGCTATGGAAGGAGATACGCAGTATTTT. Its translation is CSAMEGDTQYF.

This clonotype showed up many times. V usage is TRBV2 and J usage is TRBJ2-1, with TRBD2 matching over 8 bases. Germline V CDR1 and CDR2: SNHLY, FYNNEI. The CDR3 extends over 15 amino acids. Trimming cost V 6 bases and J 5 bases; bases outside gene matches: 9. The CDR3 region has the DNA TGTGCCAGCAGACAGGCATCGGGAGGGCACAATGAGCAGTTCTTC. Amino acid sequence: CASRQASGGHNEQFF.

The chain carries TRBV19 and TRBJ1-5; D is perhaps TRBD1 (6 bases). This CDR3 has 14 residues. Germline CDR1 LNHDA, CDR2 SQIVND (reference sequence). V was trimmed by 7 bases and J by 2 bases, leaving 12 bases between them. Here the CDR3 reads CASNKQGGNQPQHF. Here the CDR3 DNA reads TGTGCCAGTAATAAACAGGGTGGCAATCAGCCCCAGCATTTT. Based on the CDR3 plus reference TRBV19 and TRBJ1-5, the full variable domain is DGGITQSPKYLFRKEGQNVTLSCEQNLNHDAMYWYRQDPGQGLRLIYYSQIVNDFQKGDIAEGYSVSREKKESFPLTVTSAQKNPTAFYLCASNKQGGNQPQHFGDGTRLSIL.

This sequence joins TRBV12-3 or TRBV12-4 and TRBJ2-7; 15 nucleotides line up with TRBD2. The CDR3 sequence is 16 residues long. V shed 5 bases, J shed 3 bases, and the junction held 5 bases outside the gene matches. The CDR3 reads CASSGGLAGGRYEQYF. CDR3 in DNA: TGTGCCAGCAGTGGGGGACTAGCGGGAGGACGCTACGAGCAGTACTTC.

The chain is built from TRBV19 and TRBJ2-7, with 9 bases matching TRBD1. The CDR3 totals 15 residues. Germline loops: CDR1 LNHDA, CDR2 SQIVND (reference sequence). The V and J ends lost 6 bases and 6 bases, in that order; junction bases with no gene match: 12. The CDR3 protein is CASRPREGQGSEQYF. DNA for the CDR3: TGTGCCAGTAGACCCCGAGAGGGACAGGGAAGCGAGCAGTACTTC.

This clonotype was seen many times. The CDR3 spells CASSGGRAPNEQFF. For the CDR3, the DNA is TGCGCCAGCAGTGGTGGGAGGGCCCCCAATGAGCAGTTCTTC. The genes are TRBV10-1 and TRBJ2-1, with 7 positions matching TRBD2. V shed 4 bases and J 6 bases; nucleotides not matched to a gene: 6. The CDR3 consists of 14 residues. Germline assignment: CDR1 WNHNN and CDR2 SYGVQD (reference sequence).

This clonotype has ten or more counts. The chain has TRBV6-1 and TRBJ2-3; 11 nucleotides line up with TRBD2. The CDR3 has 19 residues. Germline trimming cut 6 bases from V and 1 base from J; bases unmatched to any gene: 15. CDR1 is MNHNS, CDR2 SASEGT, per germline. This chain's CDR3 is CASSRRRLAGGVGTDTQYF. CDR3 in DNA: TGTGCCAGCAGCCGACGGCGGCTAGCGGGAGGAGTTGGCACAGATACGCAGTATTTT.

This chain joins TRBV10-3 and TRBJ1-3; D gene uncertain. The V gene lost 0 bases and the J gene lost 4 bases, with 4 bases spanning the gap. Looked up from germline, CDR1 is ENHRY and CDR2 is SYGVKD. The CDR3 totals 13 residues. Written as DNA, the CDR3 is TGTGCCATCAGTGAGTCCATCGGAAACACCATATATTTT. Translation: CAISESIGNTIYF.

This clonotype occurred a few times. The chain uses TRBV20-1 and TRBJ2-1, with D maybe TRBD2 (6 bases). The V gene's germline CDR1 is DFQATT and CDR2 SNEGSKA (reference sequence). The CDR3 extends over 14 amino acids. V lost 6 bases to trimming and J lost 6 bases, with 18 bases between them. The CDR3 DNA reads TGCAGTGCGTCTCGGGGAGGTGTGTTCAATGAGCAGTTCTTC. It yields the protein CSASRGGVFNEQFF.